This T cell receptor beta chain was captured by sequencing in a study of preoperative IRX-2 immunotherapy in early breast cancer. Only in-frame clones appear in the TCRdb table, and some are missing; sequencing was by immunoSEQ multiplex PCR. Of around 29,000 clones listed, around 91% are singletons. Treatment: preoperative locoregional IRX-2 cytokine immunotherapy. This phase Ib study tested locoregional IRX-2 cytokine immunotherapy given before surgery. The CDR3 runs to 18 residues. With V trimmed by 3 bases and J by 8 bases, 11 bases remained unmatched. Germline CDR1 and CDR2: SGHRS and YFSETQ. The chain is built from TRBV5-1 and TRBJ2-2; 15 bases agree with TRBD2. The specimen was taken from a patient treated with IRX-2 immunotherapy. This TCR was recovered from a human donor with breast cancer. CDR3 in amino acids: CASSSPPGLAGGGGELFF. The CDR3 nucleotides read TGCGCCAGCAGCTCCCCCCCCGGACTAGCGGGAGGGGGTGGGGAGCTGTTTTTT.